The 29 T cell receptor beta chains in this list originate from one sample, sequenced in a study of blood T cell repertoires in COVID-19. Sequencing was performed with immunoSEQ multiplex PCR; in TCRdb, only in-frame clones are kept and a portion is missing. This table has roughly 230,000 clones, around 81% appearing once. The sample was peripheral blood. These receptors were collected from an older woman with active or convalescent COVID-19.

This clone has just a few counts. The chain combines TRBV11-2 with TRBJ1-2; 8 nucleotides align to TRBD1. Trimming took 1 base from V and 7 from J; bases not matched to a gene: 5. The germline CDR1 and CDR2 sequences are SGHAT and FQNNGV. The CDR3 contains 14 residues. The CDR3 sequence: CASSLVAGGGGYTF. As DNA, the CDR3 is TGTGCCAGCAGCTTAGTGGCAGGGGGCGGTGGCTACACCTTC.

This chain joins TRBV29-1 and TRBJ2-3; D not resolved. CDR3 length: 18 amino acids. V was shortened by 0 bases and J by 2 bases, with 21 bases between the two germline ends. The germline V gene has CDR1 SQVTM and CDR2 ANQGSEA. The CDR3 protein is CSVEDRMRLERDTDTQYF. The CDR3 nucleotides are TGCAGCGTTGAAGATCGAATGCGGCTCGAGAGAGACACAGATACGCAGTATTTT.

This chain joins TRBV11-2 and TRBJ1-6, with TRBD1 identical over 8 bases. Germline-derived CDR1 and CDR2 are SGHAT and FQNNGV. The CDR3 contains 15 residues. The junction had 7 bases not matched to a gene; V was cut back by 5 bases and J by 7 bases. In DNA form, the CDR3 reads TGTGCCAGCAGCCGTCGGACAGGGCCAAATTCACCCCTCCACTTT. Translated, it gives CASSRRTGPNSPLHF.

The chain uses TRBV7-2 and TRBJ2-7; TRBD2 matches at 11 bases. This CDR3 region has 18 residues. Trimming took 2 bases from V and 0 from J; bases not matched to a gene: 9. CDR1 is SGHTA and CDR2 is FQGNSA in the germline V gene. For the CDR3, the DNA is TGTGCCAGCAGCTTAATCCCTAGCGGGAGGACCAGCTCCTACGAGCAGTACTTC. Protein sequence: CASSLIPSGRTSSYEQYF.

The rearrangement uses TRBV6-5 and TRBJ2-7, with D possibly being TRBD1 (6 bases). Trimming took 0 bases from V and 0 from J, leaving 12 bases between them. Germline CDR1 and CDR2: MNHEY and SVGAGI. This CDR3 comprises 16 residues. Written as DNA, the CDR3 is TGTGCCAGCAGTTACTCCCGGGACACAATCTCCTACGAGCAGTACTTC. Its protein is CASSYSRDTISYEQYF.

As to this clone: A read error may explain this, as a much larger clone is one base away. This sequence joins TRBV7-9 and TRBJ1-4, with TRBD1 identical over 7 bases. CDR1 and CDR2 from the germline V gene are SEHNR and FQNEAQ (reference sequence). This CDR3 contains 14 residues. V shed 5 bases, J shed 4 bases, and the junction held 4 bases outside the gene matches. The CDR3 protein is CASSRGQDNEKLFF. CDR3 nucleotides: TGTGCCAGCAGCCGCGGACAGGATAATGAAAAACTGTTTTTT. Full variable domain (missing parts from reference TRBV7-9 and TRBJ1-4): DTGVSQNPRHKITKRGQNVTFRCDPISEHNRLYWYRQTLGQGPEFLTYFQNEAQLEKSRLLSDRFSAERPKGSFSTLEIQRTEQGDSAMYLCASSRGQDNEKLFFGSGTQLSVL.

The chain employs TRBV19 and TRBJ1-2; maybe TRBD1 (6 bases). The germline gives CDR1 LNHDA, CDR2 SQIVND (reference sequence). The CDR3 totals 16 residues. Trimming took off 0 bases at V and 6 bases at J, with 17 bases between the two ends. CDR3 sequence: CASSIDLRTAEDGYTF. The CDR3 DNA reads TGTGCCAGTAGTATAGATCTCAGGACAGCAGAGGATGGCTACACCTTC.

The chain employs TRBV6-6 and TRBJ1-2; TRBD1 is a possible D gene (6 bases). There are 13 residues in the CDR3. V lost 5 bases to trimming and J lost 8 bases, with 15 bases between them. Germline CDR1 is MNHNY and CDR2 is SVGAGI (reference sequence). The CDR3 loop is CASSQGQGQGYTF. CDR3 DNA sequence: TGTGCCAGCAGTCAGGGGCAGGGCCAAGGCTACACCTTC.

The gene calls are TRBV27 and TRBJ2-7; 11 nucleotides align to TRBD2. The V segment lost 6 bases and the J segment 2 bases; nucleotides outside the gene matches: 15. Looked up from germline, CDR1 is MNHEY and CDR2 is SMNVEV (reference sequence). There are 18 residues in the CDR3. The CDR3 spells CASRSNRGQTSGTYEQYF. Here the CDR3 DNA reads TGTGCCAGCAGGTCAAATAGGGGCCAGACTAGCGGGACCTACGAGCAGTACTTC.

Written as DNA, the CDR3 is TGTGCCAGTAGTACAGGGACAACGGAAGAGACCCAGTACTTC. Encoded protein: CASSTGTTEETQYF. The genes are TRBV19 and TRBJ2-5, with D perhaps TRBD1 (6 bases). The germline V and J ends were trimmed by 4 bases and 3 bases, with 12 bases remaining between them. Germline-derived CDR1 and CDR2 are LNHDA and SQIVND (reference sequence). This CDR3 has 14 amino acids. Looking up the rest from reference TRBV19 and TRBJ2-5 gives the full variable domain: DGGITQSPKYLFRKEGQNVTLSCEQNLNHDAMYWYRQDPGQGLRLIYYSQIVNDFQKGDIAEGYSVSREKKESFPLTVTSAQKNPTAFYLCASSTGTTEETQYFGPGTRLLVL.

The chain has TRBV6-5 and TRBJ1-1, with D hard to call. This CDR3 contains 13 residues. From germline, CDR1 is MNHEY and CDR2 SVGAGI. Trimming left V 4 bases short and J 0 bases short, with 6 bases between. The CDR3: CASSSDMNTEAFF. The CDR3 DNA is TGTGCCAGCAGTTCCGACATGAACACTGAAGCTTTCTTT.

The chain employs TRBV6-4 and TRBJ2-2; 10 bases map to TRBD2. In germline, CDR1 is MRHNA, CDR2 SNTAGT. Trimming removed 2 bases from V and 7 bases from J; junction bases left unmatched: 10. The CDR3 runs 17 residues. CDR3: CASSDPWASGRVGELFF. In DNA form, the CDR3 reads TGTGCCAGCAGTGACCCCTGGGCTAGCGGGAGAGTCGGGGAGCTGTTTTTT.

This chain connects TRBV7-8 to TRBJ1-2; D is unresolved. Germline CDR1 is SGHVS and CDR2 is FQNEAQ. V lost 5 bases and J lost 4, with 20 bases in between. The CDR3 has 16 residues. Here the CDR3 DNA reads TGTGCCAGCAGCCCTCTCCACGGGGAGGTTATCTATGGCTACACCTTC. Its translation: CASSPLHGEVIYGYTF. Combining the CDR3 with reference TRBV7-8 and TRBJ1-2 gives the whole variable domain GAGVSQSPRYKVAKRGQDVALRCDPISGHVSLFWYQQALGQGPEFLTYFQNEAQLDKSGLPSDRFFAERPEGSVSTLKIQRTQQEDSAVYLCASSPLHGEVIYGYTFGSGTRLTVV.

V gene TRBV2 combines with J gene TRBJ1-3; D is unresolved. V was pared by 6 bases and J by 0 bases, with 12 bases between. The CDR3 consists of 15 residues. The germline V gene has CDR1 SNHLY and CDR2 FYNNEI. CDR3 region: CASSLGGNSGNTIYF. In DNA, the CDR3 is TGTGCCAGCAGCCTGGGCGGGAACTCTGGAAACACCATATATTTT.

V gene TRBV3-1 (or the pseudogene TRBV3-2) combines with J gene TRBJ2-7; TRBD2 is a possible D gene (5 bases). In germline, CDR1 is LGHDT, CDR2 YNNKEL (reference sequence). The length of the CDR3 is 13 residues. V lost 4 bases and J 2 bases, leaving 9 bases between the germline ends. The CDR3 loop is CASSRADAYEQYF. The CDR3 DNA is TGTGCCAGCAGCCGAGCGGACGCCTACGAGCAGTACTTC.

For this clone: One end of the junction varies from germline; a read error may be responsible. The chain joins TRBV7-7 to TRBJ2-1, with TRBD2 identical over 10 bases. The CDR3 totals 14 residues. Germline CDR1 reads SSHAT; CDR2 reads FNYEAQ (reference sequence). CDR3 nucleotides: TGTGCTAGCAGCCCAAGCGGGGGGGCCACTGAGCAGTTCTTC. It is translated as CASSPSGGATEQFF. Complete variable domain (other parts from reference TRBV7-7 and TRBJ2-1): GAGVSQSPRYKVTKRGQDVTLRCDPISSHATLYWYQQALGQGPEFLTYFNYEAQPDKSGLPSDRFSAERPEGSISTLTIQRTEQRDSAMYRCASSPSGGATEQFFGPGTRLTVL.

The CDR3 region is CASSPGLSGQETQYF. The CDR3 DNA follows: TGTGCCAGCAGCCCGGGGTTGTCCGGCCAAGAGACCCAGTACTTC. The V call is TRBV7-2, the J call TRBJ2-5, with D perhaps matching TRBD2 (5 bases). Germline CDR1 reads SGHTA; CDR2 reads FQGNSA. V lost 5 bases and J lost 1, with 14 bases in between. The CDR3 is 15 residues long.

This clone is a singleton in its sample. The chain links TRBV6-6 to TRBJ1-2; 11 bases align to TRBD1. Germline lookup yields CDR1 MNHNY and CDR2 SVGAGI (reference sequence). This CDR3 comprises 15 residues. The J segment lost 7 bases and the V segment lost 7 bases, leaving 11 bases of the junction unmatched. In DNA, the CDR3 is TGTGCCAGCAAACCGGAGGGACAGGGGGTACCTGGCTACACCTTC. It codes for CASKPEGQGVPGYTF.

CDR3 DNA sequence: TGTGCCAGCAGCGCCCGGGGGGCAGGGGGCTTGCAGTTCTTC. It is translated as CASSARGAGGLQFF. The chain carries TRBV2 and TRBJ2-1, with D perhaps matching TRBD1 (8 bases). CDR1 is SNHLY, CDR2 FYNNEI, per germline. V was clipped by 6 bases and J by 12 bases, with 21 bases between them. This CDR3 has 14 amino acids.

V and J are TRBV5-1 and TRBJ1-6; 7 positions agree with TRBD1. Germline V gene lookup returns CDR1 SGHRS and CDR2 YFSETQ. The length of the CDR3 is 14 residues. The J segment lost 7 bases and the V segment lost 4 bases, leaving 5 bases of the junction unmatched. The CDR3 is CASSPRGQNSPLHF. CDR3 nucleotide sequence: TGCGCCAGCAGCCCCCGGGGACAGAATTCACCCCTCCACTTT.

The chain uses TRBV9 and TRBJ2-2, with D possibly matching TRBD2 (5 bases). CDR1 SGDLS and CDR2 YYNGEE come from the germline V gene. V dropped 4 bases and J dropped 4 bases, with 14 bases sitting between them. This CDR3 comprises 15 residues. As DNA, the CDR3 is TGTGCCAGCAGCACTAGATCCGCTCTCACCGGGGAGCTGTTTTTT. It is translated as CASSTRSALTGELFF.

The chain is built from TRBV9 and TRBJ2-1; TRBD2 might be the D (6 bases). The CDR3 covers 15 residues. V was pared by 0 bases and J by 7 bases, with 14 bases between. Per germline, CDR1 SGDLS and CDR2 YYNGEE. The CDR3 DNA sequence: TGTGCCAGCAGCGTAGCCGGGAGTGAATGGAATGAGCAGTTCTTC. Amino acids: CASSVAGSEWNEQFF.

The rearrangement links TRBV6-5 to TRBJ1-5; TRBD1 is a possible D gene (5 bases). Germline V gene data show CDR1 as MNHEY and CDR2 as SVGAGI. The V and J ends lost 6 bases and 6 bases respectively, with 18 bases between them. The CDR3 consists of 15 residues. DNA for the CDR3: TGTGCCAGCAGCCGGCAGGGTGGTTATAGTCAGCCCCAGCATTTT. Translating it yields CASSRQGGYSQPQHF.

Only one count was recorded for this clone. The V gene is TRBV15, the J gene TRBJ2-3; tentative D call: TRBD1 (6 bases). The CDR3 has 17 amino acids. Germline V gene data show CDR1 as LNHNV and CDR2 as YYDKDF (reference sequence). V lost 0 bases and J lost 1, with 14 bases in between. The CDR3 region is CATSRDSLGAGTDTQYF. In DNA form, the CDR3 reads TGTGCCACCAGCAGAGATTCCCTGGGGGCTGGCACAGATACGCAGTATTTT. Complete variable domain (other parts from reference TRBV15 and TRBJ2-3): DAMVIQNPRYQVTQFGKPVTLSCSQTLNHNVMYWYQQKSSQAPKLLFHYYDKDFNNEADTPDNFQSRRPNTSFCFLDIRSPGLGDTAMYLCATSRDSLGAGTDTQYFGPGTRLTVL.

This chain connects TRBV19 to TRBJ2-6; 7 nucleotides match TRBD1. V lost 4 bases to trimming and J lost 2 bases; unmatched junction nucleotides: 8. Germline lookup yields CDR1 LNHDA and CDR2 SQIVND (reference sequence). The CDR3 runs 17 residues. CDR3 region: CASSTNADRAGANVLTF. CDR3 nucleotides: TGTGCCAGTAGTACCAACGCCGACAGGGCTGGGGCCAACGTCCTGACTTTC.

V and J are TRBV6-5 and TRBJ2-7; weak D call: TRBD2 (5 bases). The germline V gene has CDR1 MNHEY and CDR2 SVGAGI. V gave up 5 bases and J gave up 0 bases, with 14 bases separating them. The CDR3 is 15 amino acids. The chain's CDR3 is CASSIGLASSYEQYF. The CDR3 bases are TGTGCCAGCAGTATAGGACTGGCGTCCTCCTACGAGCAGTACTTC.

This sequence joins TRBV28 and TRBJ2-1; 8 bases match TRBD2. CDR3 length: 15 residues. CDR1 is MDHEN and CDR2 is SYDVKM in the germline V gene. V was pared by 2 bases and J by 3 bases, with 3 bases of the junction left unmatched. CDR3 region: CASSLTGGIYNEQFF. The CDR3 nucleotides read TGTGCCAGCAGTTTAACGGGAGGGATCTACAATGAGCAGTTCTTC.

This clone has more than one count but fewer than ten. This rearrangement joins TRBV3-1 (or the pseudogene TRBV3-2) to TRBJ2-6; the match to TRBD2 covers 13 bases. The germline V gene has CDR1 LGHDT and CDR2 YNNKEL (reference sequence). This CDR3 is built from 18 residues. With 1 base clipped from V and 2 bases from J, the junction kept 2 bases outside the gene matches. CDR3 amino acids: CASSQVTSGGTGANVLTF. The CDR3 DNA sequence: TGTGCCAGCAGCCAAGTGACTAGCGGGGGGACTGGGGCCAACGTCCTGACTTTC.

This clone was seen only once. The CDR3 region has the DNA TGTGCCAGTAGTAACTCGGCCTACAATGAGCAGTTCTTC. Translation gives CASSNSAYNEQFF. V gene TRBV19 combines with J gene TRBJ2-1; the D is unclear. The CDR3 extends over 13 amino acids. V was pared by 4 bases and J by 2 bases, with 6 bases between. Germline values: CDR1 LNHDA, CDR2 SQIVND (reference sequence).